This paragraph reports one T cell receptor beta chain. This table comes from immunoSEQ multiplex PCR, and its TCRdb copy is limited to in-frame clones, with some not included. The sample includes approximately 230,000 clones, 70% to 90% of them seen just once. The sample is drawn from a study of blood T cell repertoires in COVID-19. Study overall: The study drew acute and convalescent COVID-19 samples from the United States, Italy and Spain. PBMCs, B-cell-depleted T cells, or T cells were the source of the cDNA or gDNA that made up the material.

The CDR3 has 14 residues. Trimming shortened V by 2 bases and J by 7 bases, and 11 bases separated the two germline ends. Germline V gene lookup returns CDR1 SEHNR and CDR2 FQNEAQ (reference sequence). The sequenced material came from peripheral blood. The chain has TRBV7-9 and TRBJ1-4; D might be TRBD1 (5 bases). The clonotype comes from a young man with active or convalescent COVID-19. The DNA for the CDR3 is TGTGCCAGCAGCTTACGGCAGGGAGGTGAAAAACTGTTTTTT. Translation: CASSLRQGGEKLFF.